A selection of T cell receptor beta chains follows, all from one sample in a study of blood T cell repertoires in COVID-19. Profiled with immunoSEQ multiplex PCR; TCRdb holds only in-frame clones, not every one. The table has some 160,000 clones, roughly 93% seen once; the top ten hold roughly 5.3%. Specimen: peripheral blood. These receptor sequences come from a man aged 18 to 29 with COVID-19, enrolled during active disease. Both conserved end residues are part of each CDR3. D genes are given only for firm matches. A row's size may be missing; if present it is once, few, many or a size class.

size	J	D	V	CDR3	DNA
-	TRBJ2-3	TRBD1	TRBV2	CASADRGSTDTQYF	TGTGCCAGCGCAGACAGGGGTAGCACAGATACGCAGTATTTT
-	TRBJ1-5	-	TRBV3-1/TRBV3-2	CASSQVEGGQPQHF	TGTGCCAGCAGCCAAGTGGAGGGCGGTCAGCCCCAGCATTTT
-	TRBJ2-7	-	TRBV6-6	CASSDPGQGTYEQYF	TGTGCCAGCAGTGACCCTGGCCAGGGGACCTACGAGCAGTACTTC
-	TRBJ2-7	-	TRBV30	CAWRILASRGEQYF	TGTGCCTGGAGGATACTAGCTTCAAGGGGCGAGCAGTACTTC
-	TRBJ1-5	-	TRBV5-8	CASSRRGYSNQPQHF	TGTGCCAGCAGCCGGCGGGGTTATAGCAATCAGCCCCAGCATTTT
-	TRBJ1-3	-	TRBV9	CASSVDISSGNTIYF	TGTGCCAGCAGCGTAGATATTAGCTCTGGAAACACCATATATTTT
-	TRBJ2-1	-	TRBV15	CATSRALPRSSYNEQFF	TGTGCCACCAGCAGAGCCCTTCCAAGGAGCTCCTACAATGAGCAGTTCTTC
-	TRBJ2-7	-	TRBV10-3	CAISGGQGHTYEQYF	TGTGCCATCAGTGGAGGTCAGGGCCATACCTACGAGCAGTACTTC
once	TRBJ2-1	TRBD1	TRBV28	CASSQVRTGGNEQFF	TGTGCCAGCAGTCAAGTTAGGACAGGGGGCAATGAGCAGTTCTTC
-	TRBJ2-1	TRBD2	TRBV7-3	CASSRWTSGRGKQFF	TGTGCCAGCAGCCGCTGGACTAGCGGGAGGGGGAAGCAGTTCTTC
-	TRBJ2-6	-	TRBV2	CASSEGEQHSGANVLTF	TGTGCCAGCAGTGAAGGCGAACAGCACTCTGGGGCCAACGTCCTGACTTTC
-	TRBJ2-2	TRBD1	TRBV27	CASSLPLGTGNTGELFF	TGTGCCAGCAGTTTACCGCTGGGGACAGGGAACACCGGGGAGCTGTTTTTT
once	TRBJ2-7	-	TRBV9	CASSVQAFDEQYF	TGTGCCAGCAGCGTTCAGGCGTTCGACGAGCAGTACTTC
once	TRBJ1-5	-	TRBV3-1/TRBV3-2	CASSQGGFNQPQHF	TGTGCCAGCAGCCAAGGGGGCTTCAATCAGCCCCAGCATTTT
-	TRBJ1-2	-	TRBV28	CASSLLQTGYGYTF	TGTGCCAGCAGTCTCCTTCAGACGGGCTATGGCTACACCTTC
-	TRBJ2-1	TRBD2	TRBV10-1	CASSDPSGNNEQFF	TGCGCCAGCAGTGACCCTAGCGGGAACAATGAGCAGTTCTTC
-	TRBJ2-7	-	TRBV28	CASTLGIVGVAKPNDYEQYF	TGTGCCAGCACCCTTGGAATCGTCGGAGTAGCGAAACCCAATGACTACGAGCAGTACTTC
-	TRBJ2-7	-	TRBV30	CAWSLDGRGEQYF	TGTGCCTGGAGTTTAGACGGCCGGGGCGAGCAGTACTTC
-	TRBJ2-3	-	TRBV18	CASSPGLFSSTDTQYF	TGTGCCAGCTCACCCGGACTTTTTTCTAGCACAGATACGCAGTATTTT
-	TRBJ1-5	-	TRBV28	CASSLVKTPYSNQPQHF	TGTGCCAGCAGTTTGGTCAAGACTCCTTATAGCAATCAGCCCCAGCATTTT
few	TRBJ1-1	-	TRBV5-4	CASSLGQFTEAFF	TGTGCCAGCAGCTTGGGCCAGTTCACTGAAGCTTTCTTT
-	TRBJ1-4	-	TRBV5-5	CASSLGGEEKLLF	TGTGCCAGCAGCTTAGGGGGTGAAGAAAAACTGCTTTTT
once	TRBJ2-7	TRBD2	TRBV7-6	CASSLDAGAYEQYF	TGTGCCAGCAGCTTAGATGCGGGAGCCTACGAGCAGTACTTC
once	TRBJ2-1	-	TRBV13	CASSLVGGLQFF	TGTGCCAGCAGCTTAGTAGGAGGTTTGCAGTTCTTC
-	TRBJ2-1	TRBD1	TRBV6-5	CASSYFGTGAHEQFF	TGTGCCAGCAGTTACTTTGGGACAGGGGCCCATGAGCAGTTCTTC
-	TRBJ1-4	-	TRBV7-9	CASSPDNTNEKLFF	TGTGCCAGCAGCCCAGACAACACTAATGAAAAACTGTTTTTT
-	TRBJ2-5	-	TRBV7-2	CASSLHGAETQYF	TGTGCCAGCAGCTTACATGGGGCAGAGACCCAGTACTTC
-	TRBJ2-7	-	TRBV30	CAWRPGSSYEQYF	TGTGCCTGGCGTCCGGGGAGCTCCTACGAGCAGTACTTC
-	TRBJ2-1	TRBD1	TRBV27	CASYPGTGNNEQFF	TGTGCCAGCTACCCCGGGACAGGGAACAATGAGCAGTTCTTC
-	TRBJ2-2	-	TRBV27	CASSPRGFGTRELFF	TGTGCCAGCAGTCCCCGGGGGTTTGGGACCAGGGAGCTGTTTTTT
once	TRBJ2-1	-	TRBV7-7	CASSTGRADYNEQFF	TGTGCCAGCAGCACCGGACGAGCGGATTACAATGAGCAGTTCTTC
-	TRBJ1-1	-	TRBV3-1/TRBV3-2	CASSLGQNTEAFF	TGTGCCAGCAGCCTCGGACAGAACACTGAAGCTTTCTTT
-	TRBJ1-2	-	TRBV28	CASSLSSGPYGYTF	TGTGCCAGCAGTTTATCATCAGGGCCCTATGGCTACACCTTC
-	TRBJ2-2	-	TRBV4-3	CASSQGGPYTGELFF	TGCGCCAGCAGCCAAGGAGGGCCTTACACCGGGGAGCTGTTTTTT
-	TRBJ2-1	TRBD2	TRBV19	CASRLAGASRGEQFF	TGTGCCAGTAGGTTAGCGGGAGCCTCCCGGGGTGAGCAGTTCTTC
-	TRBJ2-7	TRBD1	TRBV13	CASSLGDRGEQYF	TGTGCCAGCAGCTTAGGGGACAGGGGCGAGCAGTACTTC
-	TRBJ1-1	TRBD1	TRBV19	CASRTGTGGGSYTEAFF	TGTGCCAGTAGAACCGGGACAGGGGGCGGATCTTACACTGAAGCTTTCTTT
-	TRBJ2-3	TRBD2	TRBV7-2	CASSLAGGYRTDTQYF	TGTGCCAGCAGCTTAGCGGGAGGGTATCGCACAGATACGCAGTATTTT
-	TRBJ2-2	-	TRBV11-2	CASSRTGLPNTGELFF	TGTGCCAGCAGCCGCACAGGGCTCCCGAACACCGGGGAGCTGTTTTTT
once	TRBJ1-2	-	TRBV29-1	CSAAWRNGYTF	TGCAGCGCCGCATGGAGGAATGGCTACACCTTC
once	TRBJ2-3	TRBD2	TRBV9	CASSASGSTDTQYF	TGTGCCAGCAGCGCGAGCGGGAGTACAGATACGCAGTATTTT
-	TRBJ1-2	TRBD1	TRBV6-2/TRBV6-3	CASSYVPGGYYNYGYTF	TGTGCCAGCAGTTACGTGCCAGGGGGCTATTACAACTATGGCTACACCTTC
-	TRBJ1-2	-	TRBV24-1	CATSESTGRGYGYTF	TGTGCCACCAGTGAATCTACAGGGAGGGGTTATGGCTACACCTTC
once	TRBJ1-6	-	TRBV2	CASSPATTGNSPLHF	TGTGCCAGCAGTCCCGCGACGACAGGCAATTCACCCCTCCACTTT
-	TRBJ1-5	-	TRBV9	CASSVGGTGNQPQHF	TGTGCCAGCAGCGTAGGTGGTACGGGCAATCAGCCCCAGCATTTT
-	TRBJ1-5	-	TRBV28	CASSLFDSLNQPQHF	TGTGCCAGCAGTCTCTTCGACAGCCTAAATCAGCCCCAGCATTTT